The sample holds a few counts of the clone carrying this T cell receptor (beta chain). iRepertoire HTBI primers and Arm-PCR of CDR3 regions built TCR beta libraries. TCRdb analysed the multiplex PCR reads with MiXCR anew, one entry per CDR3 protein. The table includes approximately 380,000 distinct CDR3 sequences, about 20% detected once. The time point is: persistent/refractory GD, antithyroid drugs over 5 years with positive TRAb. The TCR library used RNA extracted from PBMCs. Patients of an endocrinology department in Xi'an, China, were included. This CDR3 is built from 14 residues. V was trimmed by 0 bases and J by 3 bases, leaving 9 bases between them. The germline V gene has CDR1 LNHNV and CDR2 YYDKDF (reference sequence). These data are taken from a study of regulatory T cells in long-lasting Graves disease.

The rearrangement links TRBV15 to TRBJ2-7; the D is unclear. The sequence came from a female donor with Graves disease. The source material was peripheral blood mononuclear cells (PBMCs), sampled when the disease was refractory, from a patient treated with antithyroid drugs. CDR3 bases: TGTGCCACCAGCAGAGATCAAGGAAACTACGAGCAGTACTTC. This codes for CATSRDQGNYEQYF.